This T cell receptor (beta chain) stems from a study of human T cells and chemical hapten exposure. Specified time point: pre-sensitization, week 0. Treatment here: therapeutic diphenylcyclopropenone sensitization with weekly scalp DPC. V shed 6 bases and J 5 bases; nucleotides not matched to a gene: 8. The length of the CDR3 is 15 residues. Germline V gives CDR1 MNHNY, CDR2 SVGAGI (reference sequence). This clonotype has ten or more counts. TCRdb recomputed calls from the RACE reads with MiXCR, one row per CDR3 protein. This sample has about 70,000 distinct CDR3 sequences, with roughly 9.8% found just once.

The J gene is TRBJ1-4, the V gene TRBV6-6; 8 nucleotides match TRBD1. This sequence originates from a woman aged 45-65 years with alopecia areata. Some clones in this sample may be carry-over from other donors' samples. The input for sequencing was whole blood, taken in connection with sensitization to the hapten diphenylcyclopropenone (DPC). The CDR3 loop is CASSTPGQANEKLFF. The CDR3 nucleotides read TGTGCCAGCAGCACCCCGGGACAGGCAAATGAAAAACTGTTTTTT.